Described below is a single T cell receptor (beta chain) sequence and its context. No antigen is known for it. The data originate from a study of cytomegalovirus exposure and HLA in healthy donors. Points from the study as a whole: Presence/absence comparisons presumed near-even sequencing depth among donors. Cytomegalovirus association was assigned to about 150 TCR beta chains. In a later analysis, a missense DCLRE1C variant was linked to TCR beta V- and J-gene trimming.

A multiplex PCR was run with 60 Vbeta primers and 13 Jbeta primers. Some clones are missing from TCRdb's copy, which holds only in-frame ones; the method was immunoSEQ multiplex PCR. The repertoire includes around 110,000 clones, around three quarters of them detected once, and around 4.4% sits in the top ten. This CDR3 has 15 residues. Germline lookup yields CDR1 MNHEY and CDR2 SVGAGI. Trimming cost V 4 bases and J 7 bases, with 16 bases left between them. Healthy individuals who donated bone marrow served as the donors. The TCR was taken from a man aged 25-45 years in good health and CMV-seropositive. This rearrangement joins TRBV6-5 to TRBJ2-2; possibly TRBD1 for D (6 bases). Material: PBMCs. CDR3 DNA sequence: TGTGCCAGCAGTTCGACAACCTCAGGGGACGGGGAGCTGTTTTTT. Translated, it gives CASSSTTSGDGELFF.